The sequence of this T cell receptor beta chain was determined in a study of T-cell memory formation after mild COVID-19. A remark on this clonotype: Its matching antigen is unknown.

There are 18 residues in the CDR3. Trimming removed 0 bases from V and 3 bases from J, with 20 bases in between. The germline CDR1 and CDR2 sequences are LGHNA and YSLEER. Whole-study results and caveats: Cross-reactive memory apparently joined, as some responding clones appeared in pre-infection memory.

Constant-segment primers were used for 5'RACE, and the resulting TCR alpha and TCR beta cDNA libraries carried sample barcodes and UMIs. One entry per CDR3 protein, called by TCRdb with MiXCR from the 5' RACE reads. The table records under 450,000 distinct CDR3 sequences, around a fifth of them present only once. J is TRBJ1-2 and V is TRBV4-3; a possible D gene is TRBD1 (6 bases). The source of this sequence is a man between 18 and 35 years old who had mild COVID-19 (a few samples of this study predate the infection). Cell type and time point are not known. The sample comprised PBMCs or a T cell subset sorted from them (not recorded which). Here the CDR3 reads CASSQDLTGFGSHYGYTF. CDR3 DNA: TGCGCCAGCAGCCAAGACCTTACAGGGTTCGGATCTCACTATGGCTACACCTTC.